This TCR beta chain was captured by sequencing in a study of T cell responses to AZD1222 COVID-19 vaccine. Study as a whole: Second-dose recipients at about 4 or about 12 weeks were treated as one pooled group. Study-level findings and limits: Possibly, clonal diversity was underestimated; donors were largely white British and included more females. Baseline serostatus was positive in only a handful of AZD1222 recipients. Spike regions recognized by vaccine-associated CD4 TCRs spanned the protein, led by 160-218 and 743-854.

Assay used: immunoSEQ multiplex PCR; TCRdb lists only in-frame clones, some missing. The repertoire has 140,000 to 150,000 clones, roughly 93% of them found once; the top ten carry approximately 5%. Of note for this clone: Its specificity is not known.

Germline CDR1 reads MDHEN; CDR2 reads SYDVKM. V was pared by 7 bases and J by 0 bases, with 9 bases between. This CDR3 is built from 13 residues. Sequencing was performed on peripheral blood, taken on day 0 of AZD1222 vaccination. The chain links TRBV28 to TRBJ1-1, with D uncertain. This receptor was identified in an adult in good health. The CDR3 DNA reads TGTGCCAGCACCTCTGACATGAACACTGAAGCTTTCTTT. Amino acid sequence: CASTSDMNTEAFF. Filled out from reference TRBV28 and TRBJ1-1, the complete variable domain reads DVKVTQSSRYLVKRTGEKVFLECVQDMDHENMFWYRQDPGLGLRLIYFSYDVKMKEKGDIPEGYSVSREKKERFSLILESASTNQTSMYLCASTSDMNTEAFFGQGTRLTVV.